The clone carrying this T cell receptor (beta chain) has ten or more counts. These data are taken from a study of blood T cells in healthy people across ages. The second PCR ran roughly 6 to 11 cycles with a sample-barcoded 5' primer and J-beta primers. Each CDR3 protein is one row after TCRdb ran MiXCR on the 5' RACE reads. The table includes 750,000 to 1,000,000 distinct CDR3 sequences, roughly 28% detected once. There were healthy Caucasian individuals from Russia, aged roughly 6 to 100, serving as donors. CDR1 is SNHLY, CDR2 FYNNEI, per germline. Trimming removed 8 bases from V and 0 bases from J; junction bases left unmatched: 7. The CDR3 is made up of 14 amino acids. These data were likewise used in another study, on T cells of mothers and their children. From that paper: When the second PCR was run, its M1S primer added sample barcodes and 2-4 random nucleotides.

This receptor was taken from a woman between 40 and 50 years old in good health. Sequencing was performed on blood. V and J are TRBV2 and TRBJ2-7; the match to TRBD1 covers 7 bases. DNA of the CDR3: TGTGCCAGCTTCACAGGGGCCCACTCCTACGAGCAGTACTTC. This sequence encodes CASFTGAHSYEQYF.